These 15 T cell receptor beta chains came from one sample sequenced in a study of blood T cell repertoires in COVID-19. The assay was immunoSEQ multiplex PCR, and TCRdb's table has in-frame clones only and misses some. The table has about 150,000 clones, over 60% seen once. The sequenced sample consisted of peripheral blood. These receptors were obtained from an elderly woman with acute or convalescent COVID-19.

This clone came up many times. V usage is TRBV6-5 and J usage is TRBJ2-7, with D perhaps matching TRBD2 (5 bases). This CDR3 contains 12 residues. Germline CDR1 reads MNHEY; CDR2 reads SVGAGI. Trimming took off 6 bases at V and 3 bases at J, with 9 bases between the two ends. The CDR3 spells CASSPGVYEQYF. The CDR3 DNA reads TGTGCCAGCAGCCCCGGGGTCTACGAGCAGTACTTC.

The rearrangement links TRBV5-1 to TRBJ1-1; maybe TRBD1 (6 bases). The CDR3 is made up of 15 amino acids. Germline-derived CDR1 and CDR2 are SGHRS and YFSETQ. V was trimmed by 5 bases and J by 4 bases, leaving 18 bases between them. The CDR3 reads CASRRETGRGTEAFF. The CDR3 DNA reads TGCGCCAGCAGGCGAGAAACAGGGAGGGGCACTGAAGCTTTCTTT. Complete variable domain (other parts from reference TRBV5-1 and TRBJ1-1): KAGVTQTPRYLIKTRGQQVTLSCSPISGHRSVSWYQQTPGQGLQFLFEYFSETQRNKGNFPGRFSGRQFSNSRSEMNVSTLELGDSALYLCASRRETGRGTEAFFGQGTRLTVV.

This clone was recorded once. This chain joins TRBV6-1 and TRBJ1-6; 7 bases line up with TRBD1. Germline CDR1 reads MNHNS; CDR2 reads SASEGT. This CDR3 is built from 15 residues. V lost 3 bases and J lost 8; bases outside the gene matches: 7. The CDR3 is CASSDTETGYSPLHF. CDR3 bases: TGTGCCAGCAGTGATACGGAGACAGGGTATTCACCCCTCCACTTT.

V usage is TRBV2 and J usage is TRBJ1-5, with 7 bases identical to TRBD1. The CDR3 has 15 residues. Per germline, CDR1 SNHLY and CDR2 FYNNEI. V trimming: 5 bases; J trimming: 5 bases; junction bases outside the gene matches: 9. The CDR3 region is CASSFLYRGDQPQHF. For the CDR3, the DNA is TGTGCCAGCAGTTTTCTGTACAGGGGAGATCAGCCCCAGCATTTT. Full variable domain (rest looked up from reference TRBV2 and TRBJ1-5): EPEVTQTPSHQVTQMGQEVILRCVPISNHLYFYWYRQILGQKVEFLVSFYNNEISEKSEIFDDQFSVERPDGSNFTLKIRSTKLEDSAMYFCASSFLYRGDQPQHFGDGTRLSIL.

The chain employs TRBV3-1 (or the pseudogene TRBV3-2) and TRBJ1-1, with TRBD1 identical over 8 bases. The CDR3 is 15 residues long. The germline CDR1 and CDR2 sequences are LGHDT and YNNKEL (reference sequence). V dropped 1 base and J dropped 3; count of bases not matched to a gene: 4. CDR3 nucleotide sequence: TGTGCCAGCAGCCAAGGACAGGGGTGGGACACTGAAGCTTTCTTT. Its protein product is CASSQGQGWDTEAFF.

This clone was found once. The V and J genes are TRBV14 and TRBJ2-5, with 7 bases matching TRBD2. V lost 4 bases and J lost 4; bases outside the gene matches: 9. The CDR3 runs 15 residues. The germline V gene has CDR1 SGHDN and CDR2 FVKESK. This chain's CDR3 is CASSPLWGGGETQYF. The DNA for the CDR3 is TGTGCCAGCAGCCCCCTTTGGGGGGGAGGAGAGACCCAGTACTTC.

The chain combines TRBV5-1 with TRBJ2-3; TRBD1 matches at 7 bases. There are 14 residues in the CDR3. V trimming: 2 bases; J trimming: 1 base; junction bases outside the gene matches: 1. The V gene's germline CDR1 is SGHRS and CDR2 YFSETQ. As DNA, the CDR3 is TGCGCCAGCAGCTTTGGGACAGGCACAGATACGCAGTATTTT. Translated: CASSFGTGTDTQYF.

The rearrangement links TRBV9 to TRBJ1-2, with TRBD1 as a possible D gene (6 bases). Germline V gene lookup returns CDR1 SGDLS and CDR2 YYNGEE. V lost 0 bases, J lost 8 bases, and 11 bases lay in between. CDR3 length: 13 amino acids. The CDR3 region is CASSVVEGDGYTF. In DNA, the CDR3 is TGTGCCAGCAGCGTAGTCGAGGGGGACGGCTACACCTTC.

The chain uses TRBV6-2 or TRBV6-3 and TRBJ2-7; 10 nucleotides match TRBD1. V trimming: 6 bases; J trimming: 1 base; junction bases outside the gene matches: 9. The germline V gene has CDR1 MNHEY and CDR2 SVGEGT. The CDR3 extends over 16 amino acids. The DNA for the CDR3 is TGTGCCAGCAGCTTCGACAGGGGGCTCTTTTCCTACGAGCAGTACTTC. This codes for CASSFDRGLFSYEQYF.

The chain combines TRBV3-1 (or the pseudogene TRBV3-2) with TRBJ1-1; 7 bases fit TRBD1. CDR3 length equals 17 residues. The V gene's germline CDR1 is LGHDT and CDR2 YNNKEL (reference sequence). V lost 2 bases to trimming and J lost 3 bases; unmatched junction nucleotides: 12. CDR3 amino acids: CASSQTIQQGPDTEAFF. The DNA of the CDR3 is TGTGCCAGCAGCCAAACTATCCAACAGGGGCCGGACACTGAAGCTTTCTTT.

The rearrangement links TRBV3-1 (or the pseudogene TRBV3-2) to TRBJ2-1; 8 nucleotides align to TRBD1. Germline CDR1 LGHDT, CDR2 YNNKEL (reference sequence). The CDR3 runs to 12 residues. V lost 4 bases to trimming and J lost 12 bases; unmatched junction nucleotides: 5. The CDR3 here is CASSPGTGGQFF. In DNA, the CDR3 is TGTGCCAGCAGCCCAGGCACAGGGGGGCAGTTCTTC.

The J gene is TRBJ2-3, the V gene TRBV7-3; 11 nucleotides match TRBD2. The CDR3 has 17 residues. Germline CDR1 is SGHTA and CDR2 is FQGTGA. V lost 5 bases and J lost 2; bases outside the gene matches: 9. The CDR3 coding sequence is TGTGCCAGCAGCCCAGAGGGACTAGCGGACTCCACAGATACGCAGTATTTT. This sequence encodes CASSPEGLADSTDTQYF.

This clone was found a few times. The chain couples TRBV11-2 to TRBJ1-3, with D hard to call. The CDR3 loop spans 16 amino acids. CDR1 and CDR2 (germline): SGHAT, FQNNGV. With 5 bases removed from V and 4 bases from J, the gap between germline ends came to 18 bases. CDR3 nucleotide sequence: TGTGCCAGCAGCGAATCTAGATCTATCCAAGGAAACACCATATATTTT. It encodes CASSESRSIQGNTIYF.

This chain joins TRBV3-1 (or the pseudogene TRBV3-2) and TRBJ2-1; D might be TRBD2 (6 bases). Germline V CDR1 and CDR2: LGHDT, YNNKEL (reference sequence). V lost 4 bases and J lost 8, with 15 bases in between. The CDR3 loop spans 14 amino acids. The CDR3 DNA follows: TGTGCCAGCAGCCCCACCACTAGCTTCGATGAGCAGTTCTTC. Translated, it gives CASSPTTSFDEQFF.

This sequence joins TRBV5-1 and TRBJ2-5; 8 bases match TRBD2. In germline, CDR1 is SGHRS, CDR2 YFSETQ. CDR3 length equals 13 residues. Germline trimming cut 4 bases from V and 4 bases from J; bases unmatched to any gene: 3. CDR3 nucleotides: TGCGCCAGCAGCCCAGCGGGAGTAGAGACCCAGTACTTC. Translation gives CASSPAGVETQYF. Drawing the rest from reference TRBV5-1 and TRBJ2-5, the complete variable domain is KAGVTQTPRYLIKTRGQQVTLSCSPISGHRSVSWYQQTPGQGLQFLFEYFSETQRNKGNFPGRFSGRQFSNSRSEMNVSTLELGDSALYLCASSPAGVETQYFGPGTRLLVL.